This T cell receptor beta chain emerged from a study of post-analysis software for immune sequencing data. General observations from the study: The five TRBV segments detected at higher frequency in patients than in controls included TRBV5-6, TRBV5-1 and TRBV20-1.

This clonotype was detected only a few times. Its antigen remains unknown. This CDR3 has 17 amino acids. V gave up 6 bases and J gave up 8 bases; unmatched junction bases: 16. Germline CDR1 reads MNHEY; CDR2 reads SVGAGI. Unique molecular identifiers were present in the TCR beta cDNA libraries. TCRdb analysed the PCR reads with MiXCR anew, one entry per CDR3 protein. The sample carries fewer than 850,000 distinct CDR3 sequences, around 27% recorded once. The sample was blood. The TCR originated in a girl under 18 with multiple sclerosis. V is TRBV6-5 and J is TRBJ2-1; 10 positions agree with TRBD2. The CDR3 sequence: CASRPRPGLALWDEQFF. The CDR3 bases are TGTGCCAGCAGACCCCGCCCGGGACTAGCGCTCTGGGATGAGCAGTTCTTC.